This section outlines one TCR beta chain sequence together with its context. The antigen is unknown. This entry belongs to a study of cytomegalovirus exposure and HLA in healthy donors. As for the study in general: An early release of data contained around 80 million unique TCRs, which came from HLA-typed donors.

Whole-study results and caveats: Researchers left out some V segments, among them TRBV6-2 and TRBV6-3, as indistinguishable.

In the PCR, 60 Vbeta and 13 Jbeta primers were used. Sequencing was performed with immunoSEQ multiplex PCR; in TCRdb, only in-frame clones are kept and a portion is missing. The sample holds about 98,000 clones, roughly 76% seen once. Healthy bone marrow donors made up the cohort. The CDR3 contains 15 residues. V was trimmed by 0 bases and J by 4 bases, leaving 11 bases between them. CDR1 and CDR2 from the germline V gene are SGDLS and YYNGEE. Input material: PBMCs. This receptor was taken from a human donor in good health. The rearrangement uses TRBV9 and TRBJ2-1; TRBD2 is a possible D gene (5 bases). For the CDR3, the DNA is TGTGCCAGCAGCGTAGTTGGAGGAACTTACAATGAGCAGTTCTTC. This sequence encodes CASSVVGGTYNEQFF.